This T cell receptor beta chain comes out of a study of preoperative IRX-2 immunotherapy in early breast cancer (dated by TCRdb to about 2019). Library creation used the immunoSEQ multiplex PCR assay. Drawn from immuneACCESS, this table holds only the in-frame rearrangements with V and J called that TCRdb kept. Clones are partly lost; checked studies trace under half to an unresolved V gene and leave the rest unexplained. Present in this sample are about 33,000 clones, around nine tenths of which were seen just once. The top ten clones comprise 1.6% of the sample. The germline ends are 10 bases apart after V is trimmed by 2 bases and J by 2 bases. Spanning cysteine to phenylalanine, the CDR3 consists of 13 amino acids. This entry keeps only the CDR3 DNA: 39 bases, framed from base 1. CDR1 and CDR2, per the germline V gene (reference sequence), are GTSNPN and SVGIG. About this clone itself: Its binding antigen is unknown. Base quality data are lacking; no much larger clone is found one base away.

The treatment or condition label for this specimen denotes: preoperative locoregional IRX-2 cytokine immunotherapy. The samples were obtained from a phase Ib study that tested preoperative, locoregional IRX-2 cytokine immunotherapy meant to prime immune responses. The donors were early-stage breast cancer patients who were given IRX-2 prior to surgery. The sequence links TRBV30 to TRBJ2-7, with the D segment identity uncertain. The clonotype was recovered from a human donor with breast cancer. Here the sequenced sample was tumor tissue, taken after IRX-2 immunotherapy. The CDR3 region has the sequence CAWSTSVPYEQYF. The base sequence is TGTGCCTGGAGTACATCGGTACCCTACGAGCAGTACTTC.